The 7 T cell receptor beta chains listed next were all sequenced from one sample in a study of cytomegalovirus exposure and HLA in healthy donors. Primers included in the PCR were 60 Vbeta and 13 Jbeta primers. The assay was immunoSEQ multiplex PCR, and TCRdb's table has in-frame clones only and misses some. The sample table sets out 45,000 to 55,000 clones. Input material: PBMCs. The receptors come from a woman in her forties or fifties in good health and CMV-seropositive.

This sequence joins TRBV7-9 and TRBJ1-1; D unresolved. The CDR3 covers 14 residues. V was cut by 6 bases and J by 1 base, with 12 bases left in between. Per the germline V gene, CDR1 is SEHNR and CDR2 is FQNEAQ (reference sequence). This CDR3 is CASRVAGRNTEAFF. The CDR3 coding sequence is TGTGCCAGCAGGGTAGCGGGTCGGAACACTGAAGCTTTCTTT.

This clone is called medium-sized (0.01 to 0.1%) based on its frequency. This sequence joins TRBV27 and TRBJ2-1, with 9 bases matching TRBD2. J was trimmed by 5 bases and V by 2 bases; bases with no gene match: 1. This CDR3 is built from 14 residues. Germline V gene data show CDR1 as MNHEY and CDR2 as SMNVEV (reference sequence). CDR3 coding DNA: TGTGCCAGCAGTTTAAGCGGGAGGCACAATGAGCAGTTCTTC. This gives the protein CASSLSGRHNEQFF.

The CDR3 reads CASSLGQREPQHF. In nucleotides, the CDR3 is TGTGCCAGCAGCTTGGGGCAGAGGGAGCCCCAGCATTTT. The genes are TRBV5-6 and TRBJ1-5; D remains unclear. Germline CDR1 is SGHDT and CDR2 is YYEEEE. Trimming left V 0 bases short and J 8 bases short, with 9 bases between. This CDR3 is 13 amino acids long.

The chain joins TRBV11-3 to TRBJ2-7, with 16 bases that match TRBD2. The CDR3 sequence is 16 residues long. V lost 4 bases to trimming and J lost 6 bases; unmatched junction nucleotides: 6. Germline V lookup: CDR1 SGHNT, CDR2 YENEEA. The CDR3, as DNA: TGTGCCAGCAGCTCGGGACTAGCGGGAGGGCCCTCCGAGCAGTACTTC. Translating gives CASSSGLAGGPSEQYF.

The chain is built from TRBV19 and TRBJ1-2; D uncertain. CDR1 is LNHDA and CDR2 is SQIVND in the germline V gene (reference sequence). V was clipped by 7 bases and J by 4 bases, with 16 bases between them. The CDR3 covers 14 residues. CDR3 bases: TGTGCCAGTATTATGACCCGGAGCCGCTATGGCTACACCTTC. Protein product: CASIMTRSRYGYTF.

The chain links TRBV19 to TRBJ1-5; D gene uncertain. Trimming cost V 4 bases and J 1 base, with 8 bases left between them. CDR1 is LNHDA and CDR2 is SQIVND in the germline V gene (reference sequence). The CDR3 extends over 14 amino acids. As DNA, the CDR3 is TGTGCCAGTAGTAATCCGGGAAGCAATCAGCCCCAGCATTTT. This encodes CASSNPGSNQPQHF.

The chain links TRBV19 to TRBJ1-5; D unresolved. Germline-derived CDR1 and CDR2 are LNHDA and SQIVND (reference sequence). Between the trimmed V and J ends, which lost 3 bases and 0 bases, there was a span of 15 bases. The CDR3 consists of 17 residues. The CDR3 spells CASSIATTGSSNQPQHF. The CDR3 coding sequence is TGTGCCAGTAGTATTGCGACGACGGGATCTAGCAATCAGCCCCAGCATTTT. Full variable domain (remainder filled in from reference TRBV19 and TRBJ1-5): DGGITQSPKYLFRKEGQNVTLSCEQNLNHDAMYWYRQDPGQGLRLIYYSQIVNDFQKGDIAEGYSVSREKKESFPLTVTSAQKNPTAFYLCASSIATTGSSNQPQHFGDGTRLSIL.